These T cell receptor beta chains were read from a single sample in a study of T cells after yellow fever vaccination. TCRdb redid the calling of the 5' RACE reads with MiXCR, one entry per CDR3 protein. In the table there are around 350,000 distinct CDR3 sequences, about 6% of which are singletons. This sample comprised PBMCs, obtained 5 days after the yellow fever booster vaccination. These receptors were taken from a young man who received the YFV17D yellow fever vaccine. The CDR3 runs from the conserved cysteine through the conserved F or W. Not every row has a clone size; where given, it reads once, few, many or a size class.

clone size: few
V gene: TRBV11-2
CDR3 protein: CASSFAFRRNTGELFF

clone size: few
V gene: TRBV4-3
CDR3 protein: CASSQEPRPDQPQHF

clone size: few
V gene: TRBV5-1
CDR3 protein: CASSLGAGQGEQYF

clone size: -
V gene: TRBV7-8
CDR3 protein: CASSRDRVVPQHF

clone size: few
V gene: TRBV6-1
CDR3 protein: CASTQRGGTSGTGELFF

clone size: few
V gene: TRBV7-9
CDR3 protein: CASSSLGGDTEAFF

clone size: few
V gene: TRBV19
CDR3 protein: CASSIRGLATYNEQFF

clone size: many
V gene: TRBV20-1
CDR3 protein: CSARPSSGSTDTQYF

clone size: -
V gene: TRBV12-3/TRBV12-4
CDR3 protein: CASSSHRLAGGSSYNEQFF

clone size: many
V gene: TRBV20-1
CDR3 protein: CSARPDIDGDTDTQYF

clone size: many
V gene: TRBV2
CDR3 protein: CASSPTYTGELFF

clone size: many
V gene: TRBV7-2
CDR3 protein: CASSSGQAWRNF

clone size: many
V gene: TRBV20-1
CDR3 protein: CSASSQETQYF

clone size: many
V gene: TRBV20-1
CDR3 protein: CSARAGTGGYDTQYF

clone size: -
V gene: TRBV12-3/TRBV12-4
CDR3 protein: CASSMTGSQSQHF

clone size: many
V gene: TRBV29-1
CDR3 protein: CSANRGQGDTQYF

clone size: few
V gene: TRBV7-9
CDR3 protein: CASTGQGAGELFF

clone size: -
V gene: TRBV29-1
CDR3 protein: CSVSIARESTDTQYF

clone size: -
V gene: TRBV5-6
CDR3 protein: CASSPGGNEQYF

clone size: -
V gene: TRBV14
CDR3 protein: CASSRATGLQETQYF

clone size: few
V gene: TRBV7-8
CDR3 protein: CASSTTGYPQETQYF

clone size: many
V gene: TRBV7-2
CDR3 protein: CAGGGTITDTQYF

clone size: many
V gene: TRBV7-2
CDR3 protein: CASSLLGDEQYF

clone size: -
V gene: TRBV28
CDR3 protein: CASSSTKLPYF

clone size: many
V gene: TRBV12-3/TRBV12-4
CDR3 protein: CASASSGTGNQPQHF

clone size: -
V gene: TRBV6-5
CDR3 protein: CASSYGLARNSYNEQFF

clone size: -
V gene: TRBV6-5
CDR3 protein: CASSSHRDSYSDTQYF

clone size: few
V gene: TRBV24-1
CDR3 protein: CATSDPTLAGDDEQYF